This T cell receptor (beta chain) was sequenced for a study of T cell responses to AZD1222 COVID-19 vaccine. General study findings and limits: Recipients of AZD1222 seropositive at baseline numbered only 5 to 7. With dominance at 160-218 and 743-854, vaccine-associated CD4 TCRs spanned spike.

Turning to this clone: No antigen is known for it.

Assay used: immunoSEQ multiplex PCR; TCRdb lists only in-frame clones, some missing. The sample yields 55,000 to 85,000 clones, roughly 84% seen once. The germline gives CDR1 MNHEY, CDR2 SMNVEV (reference sequence). CDR3 length: 20 amino acids. Trimming removed 0 bases from V and 1 base from J, with 22 bases in between. The TCR originated in an adult in good health. The chain combines TRBV27 with TRBJ2-1, with D possibly matching TRBD2 (6 bases). The specimen comprised peripheral blood, sampled on day 0 of AZD1222 vaccination. CDR3 in amino acids: CASSLSVRVRGGVSYNEQFF. Here the CDR3 DNA reads TGTGCCAGCAGTTTATCAGTTAGGGTAAGGGGAGGAGTGTCCTACAATGAGCAGTTCTTC.